The T cell receptor beta chain under discussion was sequenced for a study of patients and donors after allogeneic stem cell transplantation. There are 16 residues in the CDR3. The trim removed 3 bases at V and 6 bases at J, leaving 11 bases unmatched. Germline V lookup: CDR1 LGHNA, CDR2 YNFKEQ. TCRdb re-analysed the RT-PCR reads in MiXCR, keeping a single row per CDR3 protein. The data hold about 160,000 distinct CDR3 sequences, with more than 20% observed a single time. The receptor was isolated from a human donor who was either an allogeneic HSCT recipient or a stem cell or donor lymphocyte infusion donor (not recorded which). It is not recorded whose cells these are; they may come from a transplant donor. The sequenced sample consisted of blood, either unsorted or a sorted T cell fraction (not recorded which). The chain combines TRBV4-2 with TRBJ1-2; TRBD1 matches 9 bases. The CDR3 reads CASSQRGDRVYDGYTF. CDR3 nucleotide sequence: TGTGCCAGCAGCCAGCGGGGGGACAGGGTGTACGATGGCTACACCTTC.